This TCR beta chain came from a study of shared clonotypes between healthy human individuals. Profiling relied on immunoSEQ multiplex PCR, and the TCRdb table lists in-frame clones only, not all of them. The table includes a few million clones, 80% to 95% detected once. General observations from the study: Naive CD4 clonotypes were shared across a handful of donors at about 5.2%. Some clonotypes were shared by all four sorted-subset donors, while others were not shared. The non-shared ones had lower generation probabilities than the shared ones.

Concerning this clone itself: The antigen is undetermined.

Germline assignment: CDR1 SGHTA and CDR2 FQGNSA. The CDR3 length is 13 residues. The V and J ends lost 8 bases and 5 bases respectively, with 12 bases between them. This receptor was identified in a man between 18 and 29 years old in good health. Some clones in this sample may be carry-over from other donors' samples. Sequencing used naive CD4+ T cells from PBMCs. Noted subset: CD45RA+ positively selected. The rearrangement uses TRBV7-2 and TRBJ1-4; D is uncertain. The CDR3 reads CASGGRANEKLFF. DNA for the CDR3: TGTGCCAGCGGAGGACGGGCCAATGAAAAACTGTTTTTT.